The entry that follows covers one T cell receptor (beta chain) sequence. No antigen is known for it. These data come from a study of cytomegalovirus exposure and HLA in healthy donors. Whole-study context: HLA-typed donors were the source of about 85 million unique TCRs held in an early data release. Study observations and caveats: While the bulk of TCR sequences proved rare, some public TCRs turned up in many donors. Most subjects' HLA-A and HLA-B alleles were reportedly predicted from TCR beta sequences.

The CDR3 is made up of 16 amino acids. The V end lost 3 bases, the J end lost 0 bases, and 13 bases lay between the germline ends. CDR1 is LNHDA and CDR2 is SQIVND in the germline V gene (reference sequence). PCR employed 60 Vbeta and 13 Jbeta primers. Assay used: immunoSEQ multiplex PCR; TCRdb lists only in-frame clones, some missing. Among around 150,000 clones, around four fifths were seen once, and the ten largest hold roughly 3.4%. This sequence was found in a male donor in good health and CMV-seronegative. Sequenced input: PBMCs. This chain connects TRBV19 to TRBJ2-3; TRBD2 might be the D (6 bases). The CDR3 nucleotides are TGTGCCAGTAGTATTCGCCCAGGACTAAGCACAGATACGCAGTATTTT. It translates to CASSIRPGLSTDTQYF.